This T cell receptor beta chain was identified during a study of T cell repertoires in cytomegalovirus infection. Whole-study context: CMV infection together with matching HLA type was indicated by public TCR beta signatures.

The CDR3 length is 13 residues. V lost 1 base to trimming and J lost 2 bases, with 4 bases between them. Germline assignment: CDR1 SGHTA and CDR2 FQGTGA. The sample holds many counts of this clonotype. The antigen is not known. TCRdb used MiXCR to reprocess the reads, holding one entry per CDR3 protein. This table has approximately 490,000 distinct CDR3 sequences, roughly 12% appearing once. Points from the study as a whole: Clonotype analysis showed dominance of the ex vivo response by HLA-C-restricted CMV-specific TCR beta clonotypes. Carriage of CMV together with the relevant HLA was identifiable through cumulative public TCR beta family frequency.

The V and J genes are TRBV7-3 and TRBJ2-3; D uncertain. The sample consisted of PBMCs. The sequence was collected from a human donor in good health (CMV status not recorded). Some clones in this sample may be carry-over from other donors' samples. The CDR3 is CASSLNPTDTQYF. The CDR3 DNA is TGTGCCAGCAGCTTAAACCCCACAGATACGCAGTATTTT.